The 4 T cell receptor beta chains listed next were all sequenced from one sample in a study of prognosis after radiotherapy for stage I lung cancer. Genomic DNA was the source, and TCR beta CDR3 was amplified from it by two-round multiplex PCR. Round one of PCR was performed, and it used primers specific to each TRBV and TRBJ gene. TCRdb recomputed calls from the multiplex PCR reads with MiXCR, one row per CDR3 protein. This table holds approximately 25,000 distinct CDR3 sequences, just over 45% found once. The sample consisted of PBMCs, taken before or after stereotactic body radiation therapy (not recorded which). These receptors were obtained from a donor aged 50 or older with non-small cell lung cancer.

There are a few counts of this clonotype. The chain couples TRBV5-4 to TRBJ2-7, with D possibly being TRBD2 (6 bases). The CDR3 is 15 residues long. From germline, CDR1 is SGHNT and CDR2 YYREEE (reference sequence). Between the trimmed V and J ends, which lost 1 base and 3 bases, there was a span of 14 bases. The CDR3 DNA reads TGTGCCAGCAGCTTGAGGGGCGGGAATCGCTACGAGCAGTACTTC. Residues: CASSLRGGNRYEQYF.

As concerns this clonotype: One junction end does not reproduce the germline sequence, and a read error may be involved. The V and J genes are TRBV6-2 or TRBV6-3 and TRBJ1-1; 8 bases agree with TRBD1. CDR3 size: 17 residues. The germline V gene encodes CDR1 MNHEY and CDR2 SVGEGT. This CDR3 is CASSPRGTGQMNTESFF. CDR3 bases: TGTGCCAGCAGTCCCAGGGGGACAGGTCAAATGAACACTGAATCTTTCTTT.

The chain carries TRBV12-3 or TRBV12-4 and TRBJ1-2; 10 bases line up with TRBD1. The junction had 15 bases not matched to a gene; V was cut back by 7 bases and J by 7 bases. The CDR3 is 16 amino acids. The CDR3 coding sequence is TGTGCCAGCACCTACGAGACCGGGACAGGGGCGCGTGGCTACACCTTC. Protein sequence: CASTYETGTGARGYTF.

This clonotype was observed many times. The chain employs TRBV5-8 and TRBJ2-1; 9 bases are a match to TRBD1. V trimming: 4 bases; J trimming: 6 bases; junction bases outside the gene matches: 8. The V gene's germline CDR1 is SGHTS and CDR2 YDEGEE. The CDR3 is 15 amino acids. The CDR3 DNA is TGTGCCAGCAGCGGCGGACAGGGGCTGTTCAATGAGCAGTTCTTC. It is translated as CASSGGQGLFNEQFF.